These 2 T cell receptor beta chains came from one sample sequenced in a study of blood T cell repertoires in COVID-19. Generated by immunoSEQ multiplex PCR, the TCRdb table keeps only in-frame clones and is missing some. The sample gives approximately 70,000 clones, roughly 80% of which show up once; around 10% is in the top ten. The sequenced sample was peripheral blood. These receptors were collected from a woman at least 80 years old with acute or convalescent COVID-19.

The V and J genes are TRBV19 and TRBJ1-1, with 9 bases matching TRBD1. The V segment lost 7 bases and the J segment 1 base; nucleotides outside the gene matches: 10. The germline V gene encodes CDR1 LNHDA and CDR2 SQIVND (reference sequence). CDR3 length equals 16 residues. CDR3 loop: CASKGRADRGNTEAFF. CDR3 DNA: TGTGCCAGTAAGGGGAGGGCGGACAGGGGGAACACTGAAGCTTTCTTT.

CDR3 loop: CASGDRQGSGNTIYF. In nucleotides, the CDR3 is TGTGCTAGTGGGGACCGACAGGGCTCCGGAAACACCATATATTTT. The chain recombines TRBV12-5 with TRBJ1-3, with TRBD1 matching over 7 bases. This CDR3 spans 15 amino acids. The V segment lost 6 bases and the J segment 4 bases; nucleotides outside the gene matches: 9. CDR1 and CDR2 (germline): LGHNT, FRNRAP.